The 19 T cell receptor beta chains given below trace back to one sample, sequenced in a study of blood T cells in healthy people across ages. A sample-barcoded 5' primer and a J-beta primer mix were used in a second PCR of roughly 7 to 11 cycles. TCRdb recomputed calls from the 5' RACE reads with MiXCR, one row per CDR3 protein. This sample carries 1.5 million to 2 million distinct CDR3 sequences, around 48% of them seen once, and the ten largest clones take about 2.1%. Sequenced sample: blood. These receptors all stem from a woman in her 40s in good health.

Many counts were recorded for this clonotype. The rearrangement uses TRBV12-3 or TRBV12-4 and TRBJ2-5, with unresolved D. CDR3 length equals 13 residues. Trimming shortened V by 6 bases and J by 2 bases, and 10 bases separated the two germline ends. The chain's CDR3 is CASSSDGQETQYF. CDR3 DNA sequence: TGTGCCAGCAGCTCCGACGGACAAGAGACCCAGTACTTC.

This clonotype turned up a few times. The V and J genes are TRBV9 and TRBJ2-1; 11 positions match TRBD2. Germline CDR1 SGDLS, CDR2 YYNGEE. This CDR3 comprises 15 residues. J gave up 8 bases and V 0 bases, and 4 bases lay outside the gene matches. In DNA, the CDR3 is TGTGCCAGCAGCGTAGGTAGCGGGGGGGCTCATGAGCAGTTCTTC. This gives the protein CASSVGSGGAHEQFF.

This chain links TRBV5-1 with TRBJ2-7; D ambiguous. The CDR3 covers 14 residues. Between the trimmed V and J ends, which lost 3 bases and 5 bases, there was a span of 15 bases. From germline, CDR1 is SGHRS and CDR2 YFSETQ. CDR3 in amino acids: CASSSDTSRNEQYF. The CDR3 DNA follows: TGCGCCAGCAGCTCCGACACCAGTCGGAACGAGCAGTACTTC.

This chain connects TRBV21-1 to TRBJ1-5; the table gives TRBD1 as D, unverified against the DNA. TRBV21-1 is recorded as a pseudogene. CDR3 size: 18 residues. The CDR3 DNA reads as TGTGCCAGCAGCGTCCGAAACGACGGGACAGCTAGCAATCAGCCCCAGCATTTT. It specifies CASSVRNDGTASNQPQHF.

A note on this clonotype: The conserved closing phenylalanine or tryptophan is absent in this CDR3, likely reflecting a read error. The chain recombines TRBV20-1 with TRBJ2-4; possibly TRBD2 for D (6 bases). CDR3 length: 15 residues. V lost 6 bases to trimming and J lost 4 bases, with 19 bases between them. Germline CDR1 and CDR2: DFQATT and SNEGSKA (reference sequence). The CDR3 DNA sequence: TGCAGTGCAGGAGATTACCTTAGCGGAAAAAACATTCAGTACTTA. Its protein product is CSAGDYLSGKNIQYL.

This chain connects TRBV6-2 or TRBV6-3 to TRBJ2-5; D assignment may be TRBD1 or TRBD2 (6 bases each). Germline-derived CDR1 and CDR2 are MNHEY and SVGEGT. The CDR3 is made up of 15 amino acids. V was shortened by 1 base and J by 5 bases, with 14 bases between the two germline ends. The CDR3 is CASSYLRGPRETQYF. DNA for the CDR3: TGTGCCAGCAGTTACTTACGGGGGCCACGGGAGACCCAGTACTTC.

The J gene is TRBJ2-7, the V gene TRBV20-1, with TRBD1 as a possible D gene (6 bases). This CDR3 has 16 residues. Germline values: CDR1 DFQATT, CDR2 SNEGSKA (reference sequence). V lost 2 bases and J lost 0, with 17 bases in between. DNA of the CDR3: TGCAGTGCTAGACCAAGGATACAGGGCCCCTCCTACGAGCAGTACTTC. Protein product: CSARPRIQGPSYEQYF.

This chain uses TRBV29-1 with TRBJ2-5, with TRBD2 matching 8 bases. The V and J ends lost 2 bases and 3 bases, in that order; junction bases with no gene match: 11. Germline-derived CDR1 and CDR2 are SQVTM and ANQGSEA. The CDR3 length is 16 residues. Here the CDR3 DNA reads TGCAGCGTTGAAATATCTGTGGGACTAGGTAAAGAGACCCAGTACTTC. It specifies CSVEISVGLGKETQYF.

This chain links TRBV20-1 with TRBJ2-5; 8 bases are shared with TRBD1. CDR1 is DFQATT and CDR2 is SNEGSKA in the germline V gene (reference sequence). This CDR3 is 14 amino acids long. With V trimmed by 6 bases and J by 2 bases, 8 bases remained unmatched. The CDR3 loop is CSAIRDRRQETQYF. DNA for the CDR3: TGCAGTGCAATCCGGGACAGGCGACAAGAGACCCAGTACTTC.

The chain employs TRBV7-9 and TRBJ2-1; 13 bases map to TRBD2. This CDR3 has 18 residues. The V gene's germline CDR1 is SEHNR and CDR2 FQNEAQ (reference sequence). The trim removed 1 base at V and 6 bases at J, leaving 9 bases unmatched. This chain's CDR3 is CASSLGLAGGRVLNEQFF. The CDR3, as DNA: TGTGCCAGCAGCTTAGGACTAGCGGGGGGCCGCGTTCTCAATGAGCAGTTCTTC.

The chain uses TRBV20-1 and TRBJ2-7, with D perhaps matching TRBD1 (6 bases). From germline, CDR1 is DFQATT and CDR2 SNEGSKA (reference sequence). V was clipped by 4 bases and J by 0 bases, with 16 bases between them. The CDR3 has 15 amino acids. CDR3 coding DNA: TGCAGTGCTAACCGACGGGACATTGGCTCCTACGAGCAGTACTTC. Translation gives CSANRRDIGSYEQYF.

V is TRBV25-1 and J is TRBJ2-2; 10 nucleotides line up with TRBD2. There are 14 residues in the CDR3. The germline gives CDR1 MGHDK, CDR2 SYGVNS. V lost 7 bases, J lost 4 bases, and 3 bases stayed unmatched. The chain's CDR3 is CASMSGGVTGELFF. CDR3 DNA sequence: TGTGCCAGCATGAGCGGGGGGGTCACCGGGGAGCTGTTTTTT. The complete variable domain, with remaining parts taken from reference TRBV25-1 and TRBJ2-2, reads EADIYQTPRYLVIGTGKKITLECSQTMGHDKMYWYQQDPGMELHLIHYSYGVNSTEKGDLSSESTVSRIRTEHFPLTLESARPSHTSQYLCASMSGGVTGELFFGEGSRLTVL.

This clonotype has just a few counts. The rearrangement uses TRBV7-2 and TRBJ2-1; the match to TRBD2 covers 13 bases. The CDR3 is 16 residues long. Germline V gene sequence: CDR1 SGHTA, CDR2 FQGNSA. V was pared by 2 bases and J by 7 bases, with 5 bases of the junction left unmatched. CDR3 region: CASSLTSGGAWNEQFF. The CDR3, as DNA: TGTGCCAGCAGCTTAACTAGCGGGGGGGCCTGGAATGAGCAGTTCTTC.

V gene TRBV3-1 combines with J gene TRBJ1-5, with D possibly TRBD1 on 5 matching bases. Trimming left V 0 bases short and J 11 bases short, with 17 bases between. The CDR3 runs 15 residues. CDR1 is LGHDT, CDR2 YNNKEL, per germline (reference sequence). CDR3 sequence reads: CASSQDTGTLGAQHF. The CDR3 nucleotides are TGTGCCAGCAGCCAAGATACGGGTACCTTGGGGGCCCAGCATTTT. The whole variable domain, remainder taken from reference TRBV3-1 and TRBJ1-5, is DTAVSQTPKYLVTQMGNDKSIKCEQNLGHDTMYWYKQDSKKFLKIMFSYNNKELIINETVPNRFSPKSPDKAHLNLHINSLELGDSAVYFCASSQDTGTLGAQHFGDGTRLSIL.

This clonotype appeared a few times. The V call is TRBV3-1, the J call TRBJ2-1, with 8 bases identical to TRBD1. The V gene's germline CDR1 is LGHDT and CDR2 YNNKEL (reference sequence). The trim removed 8 bases at V and 4 bases at J, leaving 13 bases unmatched. This CDR3 region has 16 residues. The CDR3 loop is CASSTLVGTGYNEQFF. CDR3 sequence (DNA): TGTGCCAGCTCTACCCTCGTCGGGACAGGTTACAATGAGCAGTTCTTC.

V usage is TRBV5-1 and J usage is TRBJ2-3; D may be TRBD1 (5 bases). Germline loops: CDR1 SGHRS, CDR2 YFSETQ. The CDR3 runs to 16 residues. The V and J ends lost 0 bases and 0 bases respectively, with 11 bases between them. CDR3 region: CASSLVRTSSTDTQYF. The CDR3 DNA is TGCGCCAGCAGCTTGGTCAGGACATCTAGCACAGATACGCAGTATTTT.

This clonotype occurred once. A much larger clone differs by one base, so this may be a read error. The chain couples TRBV7-9 to TRBJ1-2; D is unclear. The CDR3 has 13 residues. Germline CDR1 SEHNR, CDR2 FQNEAQ (reference sequence). V was shortened by 2 bases and J by 4 bases, with 8 bases between the two germline ends. Written as DNA, the CDR3 is TGTGCCAGCAGCTTACAGGTGACCTATGGCTACACCTTC. It translates to CASSLQVTYGYTF. The full variable domain, its missing parts supplied by reference TRBV7-9 and TRBJ1-2, is DTGVSQNPRHKITKRGQNVTFRCDPISEHNRLYWYRQTLGQGPEFLTYFQNEAQLEKSRLLSDRFSAERPKGSFSTLEIQRTEQGDSAMYLCASSLQVTYGYTFGSGTRLTVV.

This clonotype was picked up a small number of times. CDR3 amino acids: CSVALSGGDYEKLFF. The CDR3 region has the DNA TGCAGCGTTGCCCTCTCAGGGGGGGACTATGAAAAACTGTTTTTT. The chain carries TRBV29-1 and TRBJ1-4, with 7 bases lining up with TRBD1. V dropped 4 bases and J dropped 6; count of bases not matched to a gene: 11. CDR1 and CDR2 from the germline V gene are SQVTM and ANQGSEA. The CDR3 is 15 amino acids.

The chain has TRBV28 and TRBJ2-1; maybe TRBD2 (5 bases). V shed 4 bases and J shed 7 bases, with 14 bases lying between them. The CDR3 consists of 14 residues. CDR1 and CDR2 from the germline V gene are MDHEN and SYDVKM. This CDR3 is CASSSMGVLNEQFF. CDR3 bases: TGTGCCAGCAGTTCGATGGGAGTTTTGAATGAGCAGTTCTTC.